The 2 T cell receptor beta chains presented below share a single source sample, sequenced in a study of OX40 agonist ivuxolimab in advanced cancers. TCRdb's table, derived via immunoSEQ multiplex PCR, lists solely in-frame clones and lacks some. The repertoire holds about 100,000 clones, with around 93% as singletons. The sequencing used CD4+ or CD8+ T cells sorted from blood, collected in a trial of the OX40 agonist ivuxolimab. These receptors all come from an adult with an advanced solid tumor such as melanoma, head and neck, liver or kidney cancer.

This clone was detected only a few times. The chain recombines TRBV21-1 with TRBJ2-7; TRBD2, as called in the table, went unchecked against the DNA. TRBV21-1 is a documented pseudogene. The CDR3 extends over 17 amino acids. The CDR3 DNA reads as TGTGCCAGCAGCAAAGGGTCGCGCGGGGGGCGCATCCACGAGCAGTACTTC. Translating gives CASSKGSRGGRIHEQYF.

V gene TRBV18 combines with J gene TRBJ2-7, with D perhaps TRBD1 (5 bases). The V end lost 4 bases, the J end lost 2 bases, and 12 bases lay between the germline ends. Germline V gene sequence: CDR1 KGHSH, CDR2 LQKENI. The CDR3 runs to 14 residues. CDR3 region: CASSRLGRTYEQYF. CDR3 DNA: TGTGCCAGCTCACGCTTGGGGCGGACCTACGAGCAGTACTTC. Looking up the rest from reference TRBV18 and TRBJ2-7 gives the full variable domain: NAGVMQNPRHLVRRRGQEARLRCSPMKGHSHVYWYRQLPEEGLKFMVYLQKENIIDESGMPKERFSAEFPKEGPSILRIQQVVRGDSAAYFCASSRLGRTYEQYFGPGTRLTVT.